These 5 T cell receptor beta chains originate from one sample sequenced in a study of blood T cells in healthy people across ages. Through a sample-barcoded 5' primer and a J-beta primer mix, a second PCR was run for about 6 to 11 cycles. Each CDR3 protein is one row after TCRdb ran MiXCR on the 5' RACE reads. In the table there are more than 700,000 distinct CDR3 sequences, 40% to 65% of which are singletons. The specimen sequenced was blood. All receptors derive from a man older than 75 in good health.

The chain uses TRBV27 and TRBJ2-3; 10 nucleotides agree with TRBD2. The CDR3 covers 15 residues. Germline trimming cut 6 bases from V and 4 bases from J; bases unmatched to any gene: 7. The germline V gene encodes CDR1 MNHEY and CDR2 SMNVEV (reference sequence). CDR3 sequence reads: CASSLGTSVSDTQYF. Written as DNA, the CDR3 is TGTGCCAGCAGCCTCGGGACTAGCGTCTCAGATACGCAGTATTTT.

This CDR3 is CASSWQPGQGKYNEQFF. CDR3 nucleotides: TGTGCCAGCAGTTGGCAACCGGGACAGGGGAAATACAATGAGCAGTTCTTC. The rearrangement links TRBV27 to TRBJ2-1; TRBD1 agrees at 10 bases. The V gene's germline CDR1 is MNHEY and CDR2 SMNVEV (reference sequence). The CDR3 runs 17 residues. The J segment lost 4 bases and the V segment lost 4 bases, leaving 10 bases of the junction unmatched.

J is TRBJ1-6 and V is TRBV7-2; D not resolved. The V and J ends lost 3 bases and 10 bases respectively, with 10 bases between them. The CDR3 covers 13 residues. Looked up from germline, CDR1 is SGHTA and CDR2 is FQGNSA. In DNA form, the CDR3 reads TGTGCCAGCAGCTTTCCGTCGGGGTCACCCCTCCACTTT. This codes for CASSFPSGSPLHF.

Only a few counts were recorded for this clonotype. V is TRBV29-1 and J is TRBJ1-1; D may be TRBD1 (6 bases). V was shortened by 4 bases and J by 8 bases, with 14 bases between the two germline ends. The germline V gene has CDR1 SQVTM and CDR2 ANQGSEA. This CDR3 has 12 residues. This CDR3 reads CSVVRQVPEAFF. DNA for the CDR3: TGCAGCGTTGTCCGACAGGTCCCCGAAGCTTTCTTT.

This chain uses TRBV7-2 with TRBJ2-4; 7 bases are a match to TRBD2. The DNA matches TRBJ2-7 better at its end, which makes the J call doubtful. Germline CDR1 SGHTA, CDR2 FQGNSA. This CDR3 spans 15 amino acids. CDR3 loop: CASSSAPGGTREQYF. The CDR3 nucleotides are TGTGCCAGCAGCTCCGCTCCGGGAGGCACCCGCGAGCAGTACTTC.